This TCR beta chain was recorded in a study of cytomegalovirus exposure and HLA in healthy donors. Findings of the study overall: Most TCR sequences showed up rarely, but some public TCRs showed up in many donors.

60 Vbeta and 13 Jbeta primers were used in PCR. TCRdb's table, derived via immunoSEQ multiplex PCR, lists solely in-frame clones and lacks some. The profile covers hundreds of thousands of clones, with around 73% appearing a single time and less than 4.5% taken by the ten largest. Per the germline V gene, CDR1 is MNHEY and CDR2 is SVGAGI. Trimming pared 10 bases from V and 4 bases from J, leaving 11 bases between. This CDR3 is 12 amino acids long. Comment on this clone: What it binds is not known.

The clonotype comes from a male donor in good health and CMV-seronegative. This sequence joins TRBV6-5 and TRBJ2-1; tentative D call: TRBD1 (5 bases). Sequencing was carried out using PBMCs. The CDR3 protein is CATLTGYNEQFF. In nucleotides, the CDR3 is TGTGCCACCCTTACAGGTTACAATGAGCAGTTCTTC.